This is a list of T cell receptor beta chains from one sample in a study of immune evolution from preneoplasia to lung adenocarcinoma. The assay was immunoSEQ multiplex PCR, and TCRdb's table has in-frame clones only and misses some. The repertoire consists of about 41,000 clones, with over 75% occurring once and the leading ten covering around 4.5%. The specimen was FFPE invasive lung adenocarcinoma tissue. These receptors came from a person in their sixties or seventies with lung adenocarcinoma. The CDR3 runs from the conserved cysteine through the conserved F or W. A D gene is named only where the DNA matches it firmly. Clone sizes are given selectively: once, few, many, or a class where the clone is expanded.

CDR3 DNA: TGTGCCTGGGCCCCTGGGAGGACTAGCGTAGAGACCCAGTACTTC; CDR3 protein: CAWAPGRTSVETQYF; V gene: TRBV30; D gene: TRBD2; J gene: TRBJ2-5; clone size: NA
CDR3 DNA: TGCGCCAGCACCCGGACAGACCTATACACAGATACGCAGTATTTT; CDR3 protein: CASTRTDLYTDTQYF; V gene: TRBV5-1; D gene: NA; J gene: TRBJ2-3; clone size: NA
CDR3 DNA: TGTGCCAGCAGCCGCACCGGGACAGGTTACGAGCAGTACTTC; CDR3 protein: CASSRTGTGYEQYF; V gene: TRBV7-2; D gene: TRBD1; J gene: TRBJ2-7; clone size: once
CDR3 DNA: TGTGCCAGCAGCTTAGTGGTAGGGGAAAACATTCAGTACTTC; CDR3 protein: CASSLVVGENIQYF; V gene: TRBV7-2; D gene: NA; J gene: TRBJ2-4; clone size: NA
CDR3 DNA: TGTGCCAGCAGAAAAGGGGGTGGGTGGGAAATGGACATTCAGTACTTC; CDR3 protein: CASRKGGGWEMDIQYF; V gene: TRBV6-6; D gene: NA; J gene: TRBJ2-4; clone size: once
CDR3 DNA: TGTGCCAGCCGGGTGGGAGGGCTGAACGGGGAGCTGTTTTTT; CDR3 protein: CASRVGGLNGELFF; V gene: TRBV28; D gene: TRBD2; J gene: TRBJ2-2; clone size: NA
CDR3 DNA: TGCGCCAGCAGCTTGGGACTAGCGGGGGCCGATACGCAGTATTTT; CDR3 protein: CASSLGLAGADTQYF; V gene: TRBV5-1; D gene: TRBD2; J gene: TRBJ2-3; clone size: NA
CDR3 DNA: TGTGCTAGTGGCCCTTCCTTCAATCAGCCCCAGCATTTT; CDR3 protein: CASGPSFNQPQHF; V gene: TRBV12-5; D gene: NA; J gene: TRBJ1-5; clone size: NA
CDR3 DNA: TGTGCCAGCAGTCCAGAGACAGGACGGAAACTGTTTTTT; CDR3 protein: CASSPETGRKLFF; V gene: TRBV6-5; D gene: NA; J gene: TRBJ1-4; clone size: NA
CDR3 DNA: TGTGCCAGCAGCCCCTCCCCACTAGCGGGCCGTCTAGAGCAGTACTTC; CDR3 protein: CASSPSPLAGRLEQYF; V gene: TRBV4-2; D gene: TRBD2; J gene: TRBJ2-7; clone size: NA
CDR3 DNA: TGTGCCAGCAGTGGAAAAAATAGCGGGAGGTCAAAGACCACAGATACGCAGTATTTT; CDR3 protein: CASSGKNSGRSKTTDTQYF; V gene: TRBV27; D gene: TRBD2; J gene: TRBJ2-3; clone size: NA
CDR3 DNA: TGTGCCAGCAGCCGACTAACCGGGACTAGCGGAAGCTCCTACGAGCAGTACTTC; CDR3 protein: CASSRLTGTSGSSYEQYF; V gene: TRBV7-9; D gene: TRBD2; J gene: TRBJ2-7; clone size: NA
CDR3 DNA: TGTGCCAGTAGTACCCTAGATTTGGGTCGAACCTACAATGAGCAGTTCTTC; CDR3 protein: CASSTLDLGRTYNEQFF; V gene: TRBV19; D gene: NA; J gene: TRBJ2-1; clone size: few
CDR3 DNA: TGTGCTAGCAGCCCCGCCGGGACAGGGTCAACAGATACGCAGTATTTT; CDR3 protein: CASSPAGTGSTDTQYF; V gene: TRBV7-7; D gene: TRBD1; J gene: TRBJ2-3; clone size: NA
CDR3 DNA: TGTGCCAGCAAGGGGACTAGCGGTTACAATGAGCAGTTCTTC; CDR3 protein: CASKGTSGYNEQFF; V gene: TRBV28; D gene: TRBD2; J gene: TRBJ2-1; clone size: NA
CDR3 DNA: TGCGCCAGCAGTCAATCGAGCCAGGATGGTTGGAGCAATCAGCCCCAGCATTTT; CDR3 protein: CASSQSSQDGWSNQPQHF; V gene: TRBV23-1; D gene: NA; J gene: TRBJ1-5; clone size: NA
CDR3 DNA: TGTGCCAGCATTTCCGGGGACCGAGACAATCAGCCCCAGCATTTT; CDR3 protein: CASISGDRDNQPQHF; V gene: TRBV28; D gene: NA; J gene: TRBJ1-5; clone size: NA
CDR3 DNA: TGTGCCAGCAGTCCCAGACAGGGGACTTCAATAAATACGCAGTATTTT; CDR3 protein: CASSPRQGTSINTQYF; V gene: TRBV28; D gene: TRBD1; J gene: TRBJ2-3; clone size: NA
CDR3 DNA: TGCGCCAGCAGCAGGGACCCAGGTCAGCCCCAGCATTTT; CDR3 protein: CASSRDPGQPQHF; V gene: TRBV5-1; D gene: NA; J gene: TRBJ1-5; clone size: NA
CDR3 DNA: TGTGCCAGCAGCTTGGAGTCCCAGGCGAAGCAGTACTTC; CDR3 protein: CASSLESQAKQYF; V gene: TRBV5-8; D gene: NA; J gene: TRBJ2-7; clone size: NA
CDR3 DNA: TGTGCCAGCAGCTTGGATCTAGGTACGCAGTATTTT; CDR3 protein: CASSLDLGTQYF; V gene: TRBV7-6; D gene: NA; J gene: TRBJ2-3; clone size: NA
CDR3 DNA: TGTGCCATCAGTTTAGATAGGGATGGCTACACCTTC; CDR3 protein: CAISLDRDGYTF; V gene: TRBV10-3; D gene: NA; J gene: TRBJ1-2; clone size: NA
CDR3 DNA: TGTGCCAGCAGCTTTCGGACAGGGGTAACAGATACGCAGTATTTT; CDR3 protein: CASSFRTGVTDTQYF; V gene: TRBV5-6; D gene: TRBD1; J gene: TRBJ2-3; clone size: NA
CDR3 DNA: TGCGCCAGCAGCCAGACCGGGACAGGGTCCACAGATACGCAGTATTTT; CDR3 protein: CASSQTGTGSTDTQYF; V gene: TRBV4-1; D gene: TRBD1; J gene: TRBJ2-3; clone size: NA
CDR3 DNA: TGTGCCAGCAGCTTAGGAGGTAATCTCGTCCATGGCTACACCTTC; CDR3 protein: CASSLGGNLVHGYTF; V gene: TRBV7-9; D gene: NA; J gene: TRBJ1-2; clone size: NA
CDR3 DNA: TGCGCCAGCAGCCAAGTTGTGGCAGAACTAGATAGCAATCAGCCCCAGCATTTT; CDR3 protein: CASSQVVAELDSNQPQHF; V gene: TRBV4-1; D gene: NA; J gene: TRBJ1-5; clone size: NA
CDR3 DNA: TGCAGTGCTAAGAGGGTGAATGAGCAGTTCTTC; CDR3 protein: CSAKRVNEQFF; V gene: TRBV20-1; D gene: NA; J gene: TRBJ2-1; clone size: NA
CDR3 DNA: TGTGCCAGCAGTTTTGGCGGGCAAGATACGCAGTATTTT; CDR3 protein: CASSFGGQDTQYF; V gene: TRBV27; D gene: NA; J gene: TRBJ2-3; clone size: NA
CDR3 DNA: TGTGCCACCAGCAGAGATTTTCTAGCGGGAGCCGGGGAGCTGTTTTTT; CDR3 protein: CATSRDFLAGAGELFF; V gene: TRBV15; D gene: TRBD2; J gene: TRBJ2-2; clone size: NA
CDR3 DNA: TGTGCCAGCAGCCTGAGCGGAAGCACAGATACGCAGTATTTT; CDR3 protein: CASSLSGSTDTQYF; V gene: TRBV7-9; D gene: NA; J gene: TRBJ2-3; clone size: NA
CDR3 DNA: TGTGCCAGCAGCCTCAGACAGCCGAGCTCTGGAAACACCATATATTTT; CDR3 protein: CASSLRQPSSGNTIYF; V gene: TRBV7-8; D gene: NA; J gene: TRBJ1-3; clone size: few
CDR3 DNA: TGTGCCAGCAGTCCCAATACTTTCAATGAGCAGTTCTTC; CDR3 protein: CASSPNTFNEQFF; V gene: TRBV25-1; D gene: NA; J gene: TRBJ2-1; clone size: few
CDR3 DNA: TGTGCCAGCAGCTTCCGGGACAGCCCTTACAATGAGCAGTTCTTC; CDR3 protein: CASSFRDSPYNEQFF; V gene: TRBV5-5; D gene: TRBD1; J gene: TRBJ2-1; clone size: few
CDR3 DNA: TGTGCCAGCACATGGACGGCGAACACCGGGGAGCTGTTTTTT; CDR3 protein: CASTWTANTGELFF; V gene: TRBV9; D gene: NA; J gene: TRBJ2-2; clone size: NA
CDR3 DNA: TGTGCCAGCAGCGGGTCAGGGGAATTAGGAGAGACCCAGTACTTC; CDR3 protein: CASSGSGELGETQYF; V gene: TRBV9; D gene: NA; J gene: TRBJ2-5; clone size: NA
CDR3 DNA: TGTGCCGGGGGACATTCCTCTGGGGCCAACGTCCTGACTTTC; CDR3 protein: CAGGHSSGANVLTF; V gene: TRBV30; D gene: NA; J gene: TRBJ2-6; clone size: NA
CDR3 DNA: TGCGCCAGCAGCTTGGATGCCTACAGGGGGAAAAACATTCAGTACTTC; CDR3 protein: CASSLDAYRGKNIQYF; V gene: TRBV5-1; D gene: TRBD1; J gene: TRBJ2-4; clone size: few
CDR3 DNA: TGTGCCAGCAGCTTAAATTCTCGGGGGGCGCTCGCCCGAAACACCATATATTTT; CDR3 protein: CASSLNSRGALARNTIYF; V gene: TRBV7-2; D gene: NA; J gene: TRBJ1-3; clone size: NA
CDR3 DNA: TGCAGCGCCCCATTGGGGACTAGCGGGGGGGGAGAGACCCAGTACTTC; CDR3 protein: CSAPLGTSGGGETQYF; V gene: TRBV29-1; D gene: TRBD2; J gene: TRBJ2-5; clone size: NA
CDR3 DNA: TGCGCCAGCAGTGGAGGGCGTATTCAGTACTTC; CDR3 protein: CASSGGRIQYF; V gene: TRBV10-2; D gene: NA; J gene: TRBJ2-4; clone size: NA
CDR3 DNA: TGCAGCGTTTCGGGGACAGATCATGAAAAACTGTTTTTT; CDR3 protein: CSVSGTDHEKLFF; V gene: TRBV29-1; D gene: TRBD1; J gene: TRBJ1-4; clone size: NA
CDR3 DNA: TGCGCCAGCAGTGGGGACTTTGCCTACGAGCAGTACTTC; CDR3 protein: CASSGDFAYEQYF; V gene: TRBV10-1; D gene: NA; J gene: TRBJ2-7; clone size: NA
CDR3 DNA: TGTGCCAGCAGCAGCGGGGGGGAGCTGTTTTTT; CDR3 protein: CASSSGGELFF; V gene: TRBV2; D gene: NA; J gene: TRBJ2-2; clone size: few
CDR3 DNA: TGTGCCAGCAGGATTCGAGGCGCGGGGGAGCAGTACTTC; CDR3 protein: CASRIRGAGEQYF; V gene: TRBV28; D gene: NA; J gene: TRBJ2-7; clone size: NA
CDR3 DNA: TGTGCCAGCTCACAACAGAACACCGGGGAGCTGTTTTTT; CDR3 protein: CASSQQNTGELFF; V gene: TRBV18; D gene: NA; J gene: TRBJ2-2; clone size: NA
CDR3 DNA: TGCGCCAGCAGCAAGGGACAGGGACAAGAGACCCAGTACTTC; CDR3 protein: CASSKGQGQETQYF; V gene: TRBV5-1; D gene: TRBD1; J gene: TRBJ2-5; clone size: once
CDR3 DNA: TGCGCCAGCAGCCCACTCCCCTCCTACAATGAGCAGTTCTTC; CDR3 protein: CASSPLPSYNEQFF; V gene: TRBV5-1; D gene: NA; J gene: TRBJ2-1; clone size: NA
CDR3 DNA: TGTGCCACCAGCAGACTACTAGCGGGAGGCTACAATGAGCAGTTCTTC; CDR3 protein: CATSRLLAGGYNEQFF; V gene: TRBV15; D gene: TRBD2; J gene: TRBJ2-1; clone size: once
CDR3 DNA: TGTGCCAGCAGTACCGGGACTAGGATGTTCTTC; CDR3 protein: CASSTGTRMFF; V gene: TRBV7-6; D gene: TRBD2; J gene: TRBJ2-1; clone size: NA
CDR3 DNA: TGCAGCGTTGGTATCTCCCTTCGAACCTACGAGCAGTACTTC; CDR3 protein: CSVGISLRTYEQYF; V gene: TRBV29-1; D gene: NA; J gene: TRBJ2-7; clone size: once
CDR3 DNA: TGTGCCAGCAGCTTAGGTTGGATAGGTGGGAGCGGGAGCTCCTACAATGAGCAGTTCTTC; CDR3 protein: CASSLGWIGGSGSSYNEQFF; V gene: TRBV11-3; D gene: TRBD2; J gene: TRBJ2-1; clone size: once
CDR3 DNA: TGTGCCAGCACCGCCCCCTGGACAGGGCGGTACAATGAGCAGTTCTTC; CDR3 protein: CASTAPWTGRYNEQFF; V gene: TRBV7-2; D gene: TRBD1; J gene: TRBJ2-1; clone size: NA
CDR3 DNA: TGTGCCAGCAGCTTAGGGGGGAGCATTAGGGGCACTGAAGCTTTCTTT; CDR3 protein: CASSLGGSIRGTEAFF; V gene: TRBV11-2; D gene: NA; J gene: TRBJ1-1; clone size: NA